Listed below are T cell receptor beta chains from one sample, sequenced in a study of CD8 T cells in ankylosing spondylitis. TCRdb recomputed calls from the 5' RACE reads with MiXCR, one row per CDR3 protein. Of about 150,000 distinct CDR3 sequences in the sample, around a third were seen once. The sample consisted of synovial fluid, either unsorted or a sorted T cell fraction (not recorded which). The receptors shown here come from a male donor with ankylosing spondylitis. Both conserved end residues are part of each CDR3. The order of the fields is J gene, D gene, clone size, V gene, CDR3 protein, CDR3 DNA. D genes are given only for firm matches. Clone sizes are given selectively: once, few, many, or a class where the clone is expanded.

TRBJ2-1,NA,few,TRBV6-6,CASSYGNEQFF,TGTGCCAGCAGTTACGGTAATGAGCAGTTCTTC
TRBJ2-3,NA,NA,TRBV9,CASSVGFSASTDTQYF,TGTGCCAGCAGCGTAGGGTTCAGCGCTAGCACAGATACGCAGTATTTT
TRBJ2-5,NA,many,TRBV20-1,CSARDPGRRETQYF,TGCAGTGCTAGAGATCCAGGGAGGAGAGAGACCCAGTACTTC
TRBJ1-1,TRBD1,NA,TRBV7-2,CASSPRDRAHSAFF,TGTGCCAGCAGCCCCCGGGACAGGGCTCATAGTGCTTTCTTT
TRBJ2-2,NA,NA,TRBV6-4,CAFFGHPNTGELFF,TGTGCCTTTTTCGGACACCCGAACACCGGGGAGCTGTTTTTT
TRBJ2-5,NA,NA,TRBV5-6,CASSGTKQETQYF,TGTGCCAGCAGCGGGACCAAGCAAGAGACCCAGTACTTC
TRBJ2-7,TRBD1,NA,TRBV5-1,CASSSGTGQTVSYEQYF,TGCGCCAGCAGCTCTGGGACAGGACAGACTGTCTCCTACGAGCAGTACTTC
TRBJ1-1,NA,few,TRBV5-1,CASSLGYTGRNTEAFF,TGCGCCAGCAGCTTGGGTTACACAGGGCGGAACACTGAAGCTTTCTTT
TRBJ2-7,TRBD2,NA,TRBV4-2,CASSQGLALSSYEQYF,TGTGCCAGCAGCCAGGGACTAGCTCTGAGCTCCTACGAGCAGTACTTC
TRBJ2-3,TRBD2,NA,TRBV29-1,CSVEELAGDTQYF,TGCAGCGTTGAGGAACTAGCGGGAGATACGCAGTATTTT
TRBJ2-5,NA,few,TRBV6-4,CASSATGLETQYF,TGTGCCAGCAGCGCGACAGGTCTGGAGACCCAGTACTTC
TRBJ1-4,NA,NA,TRBV11-1,CASSSAGTRNEKLFF,TGTGCCAGCAGCTCCGCCGGGACACGCAATGAAAAACTGTTTTTT
TRBJ2-2,NA,few,TRBV27,CASSSFGSGAGELFF,TGTGCCAGCAGTTCCTTTGGTTCGGGGGCCGGGGAGCTGTTTTTT
TRBJ1-6,NA,NA,TRBV6-5,CASRYQPHSPLHF,TGTGCCAGCAGATACCAGCCCCATTCACCCCTCCACTTT
TRBJ1-1,TRBD1,once,TRBV7-3,CASSLQGGGEAFF,TGTGCCAGCAGCTTGCAAGGGGGCGGTGAAGCTTTCTTT
TRBJ2-2,NA,many,TRBV7-9,CASSLDLPTGELFF,TGTGCCAGCAGCTTGGATCTACCCACCGGGGAGCTGTTTTTT
TRBJ1-5,NA,NA,TRBV30,CAWSVARGNQPQHF,TGTGCCTGGAGTGTTGCCAGGGGAAATCAGCCCCAGCATTTT
TRBJ2-7,TRBD2,NA,TRBV6-6,CASSLTVPSGQYF,TGTGCCAGCAGTCTAACGGTTCCTAGCGGACAGTACTTC
TRBJ2-3,NA,many,TRBV7-9,CASGSGSGVTTDTQYF,TGTGCCAGCGGGTCCGGGTCAGGGGTCACCACAGATACGCAGTATTTT
TRBJ1-4,NA,NA,TRBV9,CASSVGIGAVSEKLFF,TGTGCCAGCAGCGTCGGAATCGGGGCGGTTAGTGAAAAACTGTTTTTT
TRBJ1-1,NA,once,TRBV12-3/TRBV12-4,CASSRTAYSEAFF,TGTGCCAGCAGCCGGACAGCGTATTCTGAAGCTTTCTTT
TRBJ1-5,NA,few,TRBV7-9,CASSLGTGYNQPQHF,TGTGCCAGCAGCTTAGGGACCGGATACAATCAGCCCCAGCATTTT
TRBJ2-2,TRBD1,NA,TRBV7-9,CASSSDRENTGELFF,TGTGCCAGCAGCTCGGACAGGGAGAACACCGGGGAGCTGTTTTTT
TRBJ2-2,NA,NA,TRBV5-1,CASNRGGGTGELFF,TGCGCCAGCAACCGAGGGGGGGGCACCGGGGAGCTGTTTTTT
TRBJ1-1,NA,once,TRBV6-1,CASRVTGFPEAFF,TGTGCCAGCAGGGTAACAGGCTTTCCTGAAGCTTTCTTT
TRBJ2-3,TRBD1,NA,TRBV24-1,CATSGLGQGRTDTQYF,TGTGCCACCAGTGGGTTGGGACAGGGGCGCACAGATACGCAGTATTTT
TRBJ1-3,NA,NA,TRBV18,CASSPRVADPSGNTIYF,TGTGCCAGCTCACCAAGGGTGGCAGACCCCTCTGGAAACACCATATATTTT
TRBJ2-7,NA,few,TRBV28,CASRFNRISYEQYF,TGTGCCAGCAGGTTTAACAGGATCTCCTACGAGCAGTACTTC
TRBJ1-3,NA,NA,TRBV2,CASSDRNTIYF,TGTGCCAGCAGTGACCGTAACACCATATATTTT
TRBJ1-2,NA,few,TRBV10-3,CAISESGEPMRGYTF,TGTGCCATCAGTGAGTCAGGGGAGCCGATGAGGGGCTACACCTTC
TRBJ2-1,TRBD2,many,TRBV6-5,CASINTGTSGANEQFF,TGTGCCAGCATTAACACCGGGACTAGTGGGGCCAATGAGCAGTTCTTC
TRBJ2-1,TRBD2,NA,TRBV20-1,CSALPGLAGNEQFF,TGCAGTGCTCTCCCTGGACTAGCGGGAAATGAGCAGTTCTTC
TRBJ2-3,TRBD2,NA,TRBV3-1,CASSGTSARRGSTDTQYF,TGTGCCAGCAGCGGGACTAGCGCTCGGCGAGGTTCCACAGATACGCAGTATTTT
TRBJ1-1,NA,NA,TRBV18,CASSPLWQNTEAFF,TGTGCCAGCTCACCACTATGGCAGAACACTGAAGCTTTCTTT
TRBJ1-2,NA,NA,TRBV20-1,CSAPHLMGGYGYTF,TGCAGTGCTCCCCACTTGATGGGGGGTTATGGCTACACCTTC
TRBJ2-1,TRBD2,many,TRBV29-1,CSGGWGGNEQFF,TGCAGCGGCGGATGGGGGGGCAATGAGCAGTTCTTC
TRBJ2-7,NA,few,TRBV12-3/TRBV12-4,CASSLRYAYEQYF,TGTGCCAGCAGCCTGCGATATGCCTACGAGCAGTACTTC
TRBJ2-2,NA,many,TRBV15,CATSRDLATGELFF,TGTGCCACCAGCAGAGATTTGGCCACCGGGGAGCTGTTTTTT
TRBJ2-3,NA,NA,TRBV7-3,CASSLTGDITDTQYF,TGTGCCAGCAGCTTAACCGGGGACATCACAGATACGCAGTATTTT
TRBJ1-1,NA,NA,TRBV28,CASSFRGVSAFF,TGTGCCAGCAGTTTCCGGGGTGTATCAGCTTTCTTT
TRBJ1-4,NA,NA,TRBV2,CASTVSWATNEKLFF,TGTGCCAGCACCGTGAGCTGGGCGACTAATGAAAAACTGTTTTTT
TRBJ2-1,NA,NA,TRBV10-3,CAISDPGESHNEQFF,TGTGCCATCAGTGACCCGGGGGAGTCCCACAATGAGCAGTTCTTC
TRBJ2-7,TRBD1,many,TRBV12-3/TRBV12-4,CASRRTGSSDEQYF,TGTGCCAGCAGGAGGACAGGGTCATCGGACGAGCAGTACTTC
TRBJ1-6,NA,NA,TRBV11-1,CASSRGASGYNSPLHF,TGTGCCAGCAGCCGGGGAGCAAGCGGCTATAATTCACCCCTCCACTTT
TRBJ2-1,TRBD2,few,TRBV5-1,CASSPSGGAGYNEQFF,TGCGCCAGCAGCCCTAGCGGGGGGGCAGGTTACAATGAGCAGTTCTTC
TRBJ1-6,NA,many,TRBV20-1,CSAEPGPRMGSYNSPLHF,TGCAGTGCAGAACCGGGGCCTCGCATGGGCTCCTATAATTCACCCCTCCACTTT
TRBJ2-2,NA,medium-sized,TRBV7-2,CASSLGSELFF,TGTGCCAGCAGCTTGGGGTCGGAGCTGTTTTTT
TRBJ2-2,TRBD2,NA,TRBV12-3/TRBV12-4,CASRRTSSNTGELFF,TGTGCCAGCAGGAGGACTAGCTCGAACACCGGGGAGCTGTTTTTT
TRBJ1-1,NA,many,TRBV6-2/TRBV6-3,CASSYSLRMNTEAFF,TGTGCCAGCAGTTACTCATTAAGAATGAACACTGAAGCTTTCTTT
TRBJ1-6,NA,NA,TRBV20-1,CSARDQGRNSPLHF,TGCAGTGCTAGAGATCAGGGGCGTAATTCACCCCTCCACTTT
TRBJ2-1,TRBD2,few,TRBV2,CASSGAGPSSYNEQFF,TGTGCCAGCAGTGGAGCGGGGCCGAGCTCCTACAATGAGCAGTTCTTC
TRBJ2-2,TRBD1,few,TRBV7-2,CASSSQGAPTGELFF,TGTGCCAGCAGTTCCCAGGGGGCTCCAACCGGGGAGCTGTTTTTT
TRBJ1-5,NA,NA,TRBV7-2,CASSLQGNQPQHF,TGTGCCAGCAGCTTACAGGGCAATCAGCCCCAGCATTTT
TRBJ2-5,TRBD1,NA,TRBV4-3,CASSQGAGTGQETQYF,TGCGCCAGCAGCCAGGGAGCCGGGACAGGCCAAGAGACCCAGTACTTC